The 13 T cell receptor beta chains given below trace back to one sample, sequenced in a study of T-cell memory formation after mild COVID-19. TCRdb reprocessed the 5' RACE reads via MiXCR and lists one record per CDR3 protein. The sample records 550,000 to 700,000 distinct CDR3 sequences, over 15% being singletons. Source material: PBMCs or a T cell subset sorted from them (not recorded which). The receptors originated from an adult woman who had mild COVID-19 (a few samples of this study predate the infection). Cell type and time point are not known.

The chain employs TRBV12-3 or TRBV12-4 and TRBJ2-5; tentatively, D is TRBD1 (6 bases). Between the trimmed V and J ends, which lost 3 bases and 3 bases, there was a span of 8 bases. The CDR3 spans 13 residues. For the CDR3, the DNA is TGTGCCAGCAGTTTCTCAGGGGAAGAGACCCAGTACTTC. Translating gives CASSFSGEETQYF.

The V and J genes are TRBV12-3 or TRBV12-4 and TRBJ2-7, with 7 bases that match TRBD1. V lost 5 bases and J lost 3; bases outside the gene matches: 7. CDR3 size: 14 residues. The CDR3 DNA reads TGTGCCAGCAGTGTACCGGGACAGATCTACGAGCAGTACTTC. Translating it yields CASSVPGQIYEQYF.

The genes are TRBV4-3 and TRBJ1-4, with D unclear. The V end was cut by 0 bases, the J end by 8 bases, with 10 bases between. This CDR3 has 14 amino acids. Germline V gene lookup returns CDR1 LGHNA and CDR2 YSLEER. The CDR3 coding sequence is TGCGCCAGCAGCCAAGAATCGGCAGACGAAAAACTGTTTTTT. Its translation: CASSQESADEKLFF.

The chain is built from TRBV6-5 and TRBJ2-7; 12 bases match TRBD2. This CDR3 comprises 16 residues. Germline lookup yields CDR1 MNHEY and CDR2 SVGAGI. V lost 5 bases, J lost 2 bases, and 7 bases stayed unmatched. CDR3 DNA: TGTGCCAGCAGTCGAGGACTAGCGGGACTCGCCTACGAGCAGTACTTC. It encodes CASSRGLAGLAYEQYF.

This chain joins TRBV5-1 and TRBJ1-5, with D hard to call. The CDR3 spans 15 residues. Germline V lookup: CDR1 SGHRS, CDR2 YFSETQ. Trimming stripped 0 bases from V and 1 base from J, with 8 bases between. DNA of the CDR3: TGCGCCAGCAGCTTGGATGGACTAAGCAATCAGCCCCAGCATTTT. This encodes CASSLDGLSNQPQHF.

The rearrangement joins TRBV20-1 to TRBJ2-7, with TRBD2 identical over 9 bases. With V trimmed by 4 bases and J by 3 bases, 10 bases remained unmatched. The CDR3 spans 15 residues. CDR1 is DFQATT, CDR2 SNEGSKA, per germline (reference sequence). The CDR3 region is CSATARGRGGYEQYF. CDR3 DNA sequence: TGCAGTGCTACCGCCCGGGGGCGGGGGGGCTACGAGCAGTACTTC.

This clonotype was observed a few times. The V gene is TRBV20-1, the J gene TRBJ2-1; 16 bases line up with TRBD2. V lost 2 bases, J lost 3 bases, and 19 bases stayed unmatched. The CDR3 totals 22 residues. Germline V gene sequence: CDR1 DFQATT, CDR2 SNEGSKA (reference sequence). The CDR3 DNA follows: TGCAGTGCTAGATCGCTTTATACAACCGGGACTAGCGGGAGGGAGGGCTACAATGAGCAGTTCTTC. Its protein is CSARSLYTTGTSGREGYNEQFF.

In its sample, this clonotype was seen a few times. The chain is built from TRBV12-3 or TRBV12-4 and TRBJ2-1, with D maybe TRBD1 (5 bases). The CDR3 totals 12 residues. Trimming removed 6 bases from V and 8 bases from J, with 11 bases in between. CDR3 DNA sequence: TGTGCCAGCAGACTCCTGGGGCATGAGCAGTTCTTC. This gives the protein CASRLLGHEQFF.

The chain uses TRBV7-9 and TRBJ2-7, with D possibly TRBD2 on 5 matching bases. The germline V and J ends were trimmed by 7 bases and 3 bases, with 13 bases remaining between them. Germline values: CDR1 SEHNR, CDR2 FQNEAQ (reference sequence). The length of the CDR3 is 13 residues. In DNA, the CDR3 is TGTGCCAGCATGCCCGACGGAGGCTACGAGCAGTACTTC. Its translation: CASMPDGGYEQYF.

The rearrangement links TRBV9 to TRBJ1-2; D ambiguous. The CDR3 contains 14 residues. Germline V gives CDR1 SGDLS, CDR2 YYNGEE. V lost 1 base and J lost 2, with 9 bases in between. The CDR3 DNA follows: TGTGCCAGCAGCGTATCGGTGGAGAACTATGGCTACACCTTC. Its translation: CASSVSVENYGYTF.

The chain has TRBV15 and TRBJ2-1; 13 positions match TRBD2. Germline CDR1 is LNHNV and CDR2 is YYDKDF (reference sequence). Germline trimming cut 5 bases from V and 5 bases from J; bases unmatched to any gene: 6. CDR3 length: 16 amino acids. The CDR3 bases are TGTGCCACCAGCCCCCGGACTAGCGGGGGAGACAATGAGCAGTTCTTC. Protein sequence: CATSPRTSGGDNEQFF.

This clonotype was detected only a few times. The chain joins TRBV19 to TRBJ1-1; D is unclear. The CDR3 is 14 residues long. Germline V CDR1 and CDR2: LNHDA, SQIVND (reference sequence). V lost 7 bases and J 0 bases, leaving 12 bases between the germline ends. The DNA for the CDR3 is TGTGCCAGTAATTACGGCCTCATGAACACTGAAGCTTTCTTT. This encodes CASNYGLMNTEAFF.

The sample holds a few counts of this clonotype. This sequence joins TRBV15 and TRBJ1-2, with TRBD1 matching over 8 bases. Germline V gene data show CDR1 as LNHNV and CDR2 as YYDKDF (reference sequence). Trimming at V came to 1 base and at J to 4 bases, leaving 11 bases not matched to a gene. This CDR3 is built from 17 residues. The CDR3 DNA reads TGTGCCACCAGCAGAGGGAGTCAGACAGGGGTGGGCTATGGCTACACCTTC. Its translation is CATSRGSQTGVGYGYTF.